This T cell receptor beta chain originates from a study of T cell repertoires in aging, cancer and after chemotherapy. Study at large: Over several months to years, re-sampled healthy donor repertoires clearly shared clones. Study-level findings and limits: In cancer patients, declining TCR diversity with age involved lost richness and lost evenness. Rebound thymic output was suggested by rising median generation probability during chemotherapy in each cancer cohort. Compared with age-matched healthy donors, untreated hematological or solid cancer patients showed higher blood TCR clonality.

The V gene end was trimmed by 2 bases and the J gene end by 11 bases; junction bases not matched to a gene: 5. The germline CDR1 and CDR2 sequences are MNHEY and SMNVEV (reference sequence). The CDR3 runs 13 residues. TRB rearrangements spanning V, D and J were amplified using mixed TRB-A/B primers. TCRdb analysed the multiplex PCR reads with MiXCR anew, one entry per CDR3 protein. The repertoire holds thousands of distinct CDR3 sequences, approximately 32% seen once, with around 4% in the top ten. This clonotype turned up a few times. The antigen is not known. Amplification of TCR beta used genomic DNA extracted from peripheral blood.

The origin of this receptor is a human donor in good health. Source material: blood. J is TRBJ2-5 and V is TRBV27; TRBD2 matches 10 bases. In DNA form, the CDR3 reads TGTGCCAGCAGTTTACTAGCGGGGGTCGGGCAGTACTTC. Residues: CASSLLAGVGQYF.